This T cell receptor (beta chain) was recorded in a study of blood T cell repertoires in COVID-19. Turning to the study itself: Acute and convalescent COVID-19 samples came from the United States, Italy and Spain. From T cells, B-cell-depleted T cells, or PBMCs came the material, which was cDNA or gDNA.

This clone has only one observation. Original analysis: Amplification from reference gene primers served as the basis for estimated nucleated cell counts. Profiling relied on immunoSEQ multiplex PCR, and the TCRdb table lists in-frame clones only, not all of them. V and J calls and clone size come straight from that table; D and trimming were deduced from the DNA. The data show under 200,000 clones, 80% to 85% seen once. CDR1 is DFQATT and CDR2 is SNEGSKA in the germline V gene (reference sequence). The CDR3 contains 11 residues. V lost 3 bases to trimming and J lost 15 bases, with 15 bases between them.

The material sequenced was peripheral blood. This TCR came from a woman aged 25 to 39 with acute or convalescent COVID-19. V gene TRBV20-1 combines with J gene TRBJ1-5; D ambiguous. This CDR3 is CSARIRGLMHF. The CDR3 DNA reads as TGCAGTGCTAGGATACGGGGTCTAATGCATTTT.